Following are 24 T cell receptor beta chains from one sample sequenced in a study of blood T cell repertoires in COVID-19. Assay: immunoSEQ multiplex PCR; the TCRdb copy retains only in-frame clones and omits some. The profile covers roughly 76,000 clones, with less than 95% appearing a single time and 4.5% to 5.5% taken by the ten largest. The source material was peripheral blood. All receptors come from a woman aged 60-75 years with active COVID-19.

The chain uses TRBV9 and TRBJ2-3; 7 bases fit TRBD2. V shed 3 bases and J 0 bases; nucleotides not matched to a gene: 10. The CDR3 spans 17 residues. Looked up from germline, CDR1 is SGDLS and CDR2 is YYNGEE. Here the CDR3 reads CASSGSISGTSTDTQYF. In DNA, the CDR3 is TGTGCCAGCAGCGGAAGTATAAGCGGGACTAGCACAGATACGCAGTATTTT. Combining the CDR3 with reference TRBV9 and TRBJ2-3 gives the whole variable domain DSGVTQTPKHLITATGQRVTLRCSPRSGDLSVYWYQQSLDQGLQFLIQYYNGEERAKGNILERFSAQQFPDLHSELNLSSLELGDSALYFCASSGSISGTSTDTQYFGPGTRLTVL.

The J gene is TRBJ1-6, the V gene TRBV12-3 or TRBV12-4; perhaps TRBD1 as D (6 bases). The CDR3 runs to 13 residues. Trimming took 3 bases from V and 12 from J, leaving 12 bases between them. The CDR3, as DNA: TGTGCCAGCAGTTTTTGGGGGCTGGAACCCCTCCACTTT. Amino acids: CASSFWGLEPLHF.

The chain carries TRBV2 and TRBJ2-4, with D unclear. The CDR3 has 15 residues. Germline V gives CDR1 SNHLY, CDR2 FYNNEI. Trimming shortened V by 3 bases and J by 0 bases, and 9 bases separated the two germline ends. This CDR3 is CASSEVIVAKNIQYF. The CDR3 DNA reads TGTGCCAGCAGTGAGGTGATAGTAGCCAAAAACATTCAGTACTTC. Together with reference TRBV2 and TRBJ2-4, the CDR3 gives the full variable domain: EPEVTQTPSHQVTQMGQEVILRCVPISNHLYFYWYRQILGQKVEFLVSFYNNEISEKSEIFDDQFSVERPDGSNFTLKIRSTKLEDSAMYFCASSEVIVAKNIQYFGAGTRLSVL.

This chain uses TRBV27 with TRBJ1-2; 8 positions agree with TRBD1. Germline V gene data show CDR1 as MNHEY and CDR2 as SMNVEV (reference sequence). The CDR3 covers 13 residues. V lost 4 bases and J lost 7; bases outside the gene matches: 5. This CDR3 is CASSSRTGFGYTF. The CDR3 nucleotides read TGTGCCAGCAGTTCCAGGACAGGGTTTGGCTACACCTTC.

This chain links TRBV29-1 with TRBJ2-5, with 8 bases matching TRBD2. The CDR3 covers 15 residues. The germline CDR1 and CDR2 sequences are SQVTM and ANQGSEA. With V trimmed by 4 bases and J by 1 base, 8 bases remained unmatched. The CDR3 DNA is TGCAGCGTTGTGATCGCGGGAGGCCCCCAAGAGACCCAGTACTTC. This translates into CSVVIAGGPQETQYF.

The chain carries TRBV18 and TRBJ1-5; maybe TRBD1 (5 bases). V was pared by 5 bases and J by 0 bases, with 17 bases between. This CDR3 contains 17 residues. Germline assignment: CDR1 KGHSH and CDR2 LQKENI. This CDR3 reads CASSISVGGISNQPQHF. The CDR3 DNA is TGTGCCAGCTCAATTTCGGTCGGGGGTATTAGCAATCAGCCCCAGCATTTT.

The V call is TRBV5-1, the J call TRBJ2-4; 8 bases are shared with TRBD2. After removal of 4 bases from V and 1 base from J, the junction contained 4 bases not matched to a gene. The CDR3 has 15 amino acids. The germline V gene encodes CDR1 SGHRS and CDR2 YFSETQ. CDR3 loop: CASSTGTRAKNIQYF. The CDR3 bases are TGCGCCAGCAGCACAGGGACTAGGGCCAAAAACATTCAGTACTTC.

The chain joins TRBV3-1 (or the pseudogene TRBV3-2) to TRBJ2-2; TRBD2 matches 10 bases. Germline-derived CDR1 and CDR2 are LGHDT and YNNKEL (reference sequence). This CDR3 contains 16 residues. Unmatched junction bases numbered 10, after V lost 4 bases and J lost 8 bases. The DNA of the CDR3 is TGTGCCAGCAGCCGTTGGACTAGCGGCTCGCCGGGGGAGCTGTTTTTT. This encodes CASSRWTSGSPGELFF.

V is TRBV5-4 and J is TRBJ2-1, with 7 bases identical to TRBD2. This CDR3 has 15 residues. The germline CDR1 and CDR2 sequences are SGHNT and YYREEE (reference sequence). Losses at the gene ends were 0 bases for V and 3 bases for J; bases not matched to a gene: 3. CDR3 loop: CASSLGLALYNEQFF. As DNA, the CDR3 is TGTGCCAGCAGCTTGGGACTAGCACTCTACAATGAGCAGTTCTTC.

The chain joins TRBV5-1 to TRBJ2-1; 9 positions agree with TRBD1. The CDR3 totals 15 residues. Looked up from germline, CDR1 is SGHRS and CDR2 is YFSETQ. The J segment lost 7 bases and the V segment lost 5 bases, leaving 10 bases of the junction unmatched. CDR3 sequence (DNA): TGCGCCAGCAGTTTAAGGGACAGGGCGCCGAATGAGCAGTTCTTC. Translated, it gives CASSLRDRAPNEQFF.

This chain links TRBV7-2 with TRBJ2-5, with 7 bases identical to TRBD2. CDR3 length: 15 amino acids. Germline assignment: CDR1 SGHTA and CDR2 FQGNSA. V shed 4 bases, J shed 2 bases, and the junction held 7 bases outside the gene matches. The CDR3: CASSSGTKIQETQYF. In nucleotides, the CDR3 is TGTGCCAGCAGCTCCGGGACTAAGATACAAGAGACCCAGTACTTC.

CDR3 coding DNA: TGTGCCAGTAGTATGTACCCGGCGGGGGAGGACACTGAAGCTTTCTTT. It codes for CASSMYPAGEDTEAFF. This chain uses TRBV19 with TRBJ1-1; a weak D match, TRBD1 (5 bases). The CDR3 consists of 16 residues. CDR1 and CDR2 (germline): LNHDA, SQIVND (reference sequence). The V end was cut by 3 bases, the J end by 3 bases, with 17 bases between.

The V gene is TRBV11-2, the J gene TRBJ2-3; TRBD2 is a possible D gene (5 bases). Germline values: CDR1 SGHAT, CDR2 FQNNGV. V lost 2 bases and J lost 4, with 16 bases in between. There are 16 residues in the CDR3. DNA for the CDR3: TGTGCCAGCAGCTTAAGCGGAGGTTGGGCCCCAGATACGCAGTATTTT. The encoded protein is CASSLSGGWAPDTQYF.

The chain employs TRBV5-1 and TRBJ1-1, with D possibly being TRBD1 (6 bases). Germline CDR1 SGHRS, CDR2 YFSETQ. Trimming cost V 5 bases and J 3 bases, with 11 bases left between them. The CDR3 is 13 residues long. The DNA of the CDR3 is TGCGCCAGCAGGACACAGGGTTACACTGAAGCTTTCTTT. Translation gives CASRTQGYTEAFF. Full variable domain (outside the CDR3, taken from reference TRBV5-1 and TRBJ1-1): KAGVTQTPRYLIKTRGQQVTLSCSPISGHRSVSWYQQTPGQGLQFLFEYFSETQRNKGNFPGRFSGRQFSNSRSEMNVSTLELGDSALYLCASRTQGYTEAFFGQGTRLTVV.

This chain links TRBV11-3 with TRBJ2-1, with D perhaps matching TRBD1 (5 bases). From germline, CDR1 is SGHNT and CDR2 YENEEA. The CDR3 covers 14 residues. The V end was cut by 5 bases, the J end by 6 bases, with 14 bases between. CDR3 DNA: TGTGCCAGCAGCACCCAGGGTGCGGTCAATGAGCAGTTCTTC. Amino acids: CASSTQGAVNEQFF.

This chain uses TRBV5-1 with TRBJ2-2; 8 nucleotides line up with TRBD2. V shed 4 bases and J 7 bases; nucleotides not matched to a gene: 15. Germline-derived CDR1 and CDR2 are SGHRS and YFSETQ. The CDR3 covers 17 residues. Here the CDR3 reads CASSGSGARPSGGELFF. The CDR3 nucleotides are TGCGCCAGCAGCGGTAGCGGGGCGCGACCGAGCGGCGGGGAGCTGTTTTTT. The full variable domain, rest sourced from reference TRBV5-1 and TRBJ2-2, is KAGVTQTPRYLIKTRGQQVTLSCSPISGHRSVSWYQQTPGQGLQFLFEYFSETQRNKGNFPGRFSGRQFSNSRSEMNVSTLELGDSALYLCASSGSGARPSGGELFFGEGSRLTVL.

The V call is TRBV28, the J call TRBJ1-2; D ambiguous. Germline loops: CDR1 MDHEN, CDR2 SYDVKM. This CDR3 is 10 amino acids long. The V gene lost 5 bases and the J gene lost 7 bases, with 5 bases spanning the gap. The CDR3 reads CASSTVGYTF. For the CDR3, the DNA is TGTGCCAGCAGTACGGTTGGCTACACCTTC.

This rearrangement joins TRBV5-1 to TRBJ1-5; D may be TRBD1 (6 bases). CDR3 length equals 14 residues. Trimming removed 0 bases from V and 5 bases from J, with 9 bases in between. Germline V gives CDR1 SGHRS, CDR2 YFSETQ. This CDR3 is CASSLGSGDQPQHF. DNA of the CDR3: TGCGCCAGCAGCTTGGGTTCAGGGGATCAGCCCCAGCATTTT.

V gene TRBV6-5 combines with J gene TRBJ2-7; 11 bases agree with TRBD1. This CDR3 has 12 residues. V gave up 8 bases and J gave up 4 bases; unmatched junction bases: 1. Germline CDR1 is MNHEY and CDR2 is SVGAGI. The CDR3 here is CASRDRGYEQYF. The CDR3 region has the DNA TGTGCCAGCCGGGACAGGGGGTACGAGCAGTACTTC.

This clone was seen just once. V is TRBV14 and J is TRBJ2-2; 9 bases are a match to TRBD1. The germline V gene encodes CDR1 SGHDN and CDR2 FVKESK. V lost 6 bases to trimming and J lost 6 bases; unmatched junction nucleotides: 8. CDR3 length: 15 residues. CDR3 DNA sequence: TGTGCCAGCAGTCATTTGGGACAGGGTGCCGGGGAGCTGTTTTTT. Translation: CASSHLGQGAGELFF.

The rearrangement uses TRBV7-2 and TRBJ1-1; D possibly corresponds to TRBD1 (6 bases). This CDR3 is built from 13 residues. V was trimmed by 2 bases and J by 7 bases, leaving 11 bases between them. Germline loops: CDR1 SGHTA, CDR2 FQGNSA. The DNA for the CDR3 is TGTGCCAGCAGCTTAAGGACAGAGAATGAAGCTTTCTTT. Protein: CASSLRTENEAFF.

Only one count was recorded for this clone. CDR3 amino acids: CASRVRREADTQYF. The DNA of the CDR3 is TGTGCCAGCAGAGTTCGCAGGGAGGCAGATACGCAGTATTTT. This chain links TRBV27 with TRBJ2-3; D might be TRBD2 (6 bases). The CDR3 is 14 residues long. Trimming pared 6 bases from V and 4 bases from J, leaving 14 bases between. Looked up from germline, CDR1 is MNHEY and CDR2 is SMNVEV (reference sequence).

The rearrangement uses TRBV28 and TRBJ2-1; 9 bases align to TRBD1. V was pared by 3 bases and J by 7 bases, with 7 bases of the junction left unmatched. In germline, CDR1 is MDHEN, CDR2 SYDVKM. This CDR3 is built from 15 residues. The CDR3 DNA sequence: TGTGCCAGCAGTTTCCCACAGGGGGCTAGGAATGAGCAGTTCTTC. The encoded protein is CASSFPQGARNEQFF.

The gene calls are TRBV6-6 and TRBJ1-4; a weak D match, TRBD1 (6 bases). Germline V gene data show CDR1 as MNHNY and CDR2 as SVGAGI (reference sequence). The CDR3 is made up of 15 amino acids. The ends were cut back, 5 bases at V and 2 bases at J, with 12 bases in the middle. CDR3 DNA: TGTGCCAGCAGTAACAGGGATGGGACTAATGAAAAACTGTTTTTT. It encodes CASSNRDGTNEKLFF.